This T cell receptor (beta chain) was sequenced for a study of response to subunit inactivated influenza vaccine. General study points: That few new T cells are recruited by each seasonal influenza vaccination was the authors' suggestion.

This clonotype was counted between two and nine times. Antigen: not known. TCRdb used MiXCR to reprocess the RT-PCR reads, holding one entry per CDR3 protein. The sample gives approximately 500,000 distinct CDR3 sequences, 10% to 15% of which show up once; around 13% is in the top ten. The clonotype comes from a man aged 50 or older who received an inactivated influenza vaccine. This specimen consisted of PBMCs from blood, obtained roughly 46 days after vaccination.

In nucleotides, the CDR3 is TGTGCCAGCAGCTCCGGACTAGCGGGCTCCGTCTACGAGCAGTACTTC. Translated: CASSSGLAGSVYEQYF. The chain combines TRBV7-2 with TRBJ2-7; 11 nucleotides match TRBD2. The CDR3 extends over 16 amino acids. From germline, CDR1 is SGHTA and CDR2 FQGNSA. Trimming took 4 bases from V and 3 from J; bases not matched to a gene: 8.